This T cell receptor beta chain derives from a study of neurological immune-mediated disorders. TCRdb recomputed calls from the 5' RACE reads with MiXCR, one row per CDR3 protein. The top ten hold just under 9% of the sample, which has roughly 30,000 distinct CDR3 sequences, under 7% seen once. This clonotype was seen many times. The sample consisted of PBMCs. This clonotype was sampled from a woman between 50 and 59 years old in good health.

The CDR3 region is CASSLETLNTEAFF. Written as DNA, the CDR3 is TGCGCCAGCAGCTTGGAGACCTTGAACACTGAAGCTTTCTTT. V is TRBV5-1 and J is TRBJ1-1; the D is unclear. Trimming pared 0 bases from V and 0 bases from J, leaving 6 bases between. In germline, CDR1 is SGHRS, CDR2 YFSETQ. CDR3 length equals 14 residues.